This note documents a single T cell receptor (beta chain) sequence. The sample originates from a study of blood T cell repertoires in COVID-19. Study information: Both acute and convalescent COVID-19 samples were obtained from the United States, Italy and Spain.

Per the original methods: Amplifying reference gene primers gave estimates of nucleated cell counts. Only in-frame clones appear in the TCRdb table, and some are missing; sequencing was by immunoSEQ multiplex PCR. The V and J calls and clone size were taken over from that table, and D and trimming were inferred from the DNA. The table has about 250,000 clones, around 86% seen once; the top ten hold approximately 6%. V lost 7 bases to trimming and J lost 1 base; unmatched junction nucleotides: 9. In germline, CDR1 is SGHTA, CDR2 FQGNSA. The CDR3 covers 15 residues. Patients in Seattle were enrolled during active infection, then followed longitudinally.

Sequenced sample: peripheral blood. This chain connects TRBV7-2 to TRBJ1-1, with 7 bases identical to TRBD1. The TCR was taken from an elderly woman with COVID-19, enrolled during active disease. The CDR3 spells CASTSVGQANTEAFF. The CDR3 DNA sequence: TGTGCCAGCACATCAGTCGGACAGGCGAACACTGAAGCTTTCTTT.